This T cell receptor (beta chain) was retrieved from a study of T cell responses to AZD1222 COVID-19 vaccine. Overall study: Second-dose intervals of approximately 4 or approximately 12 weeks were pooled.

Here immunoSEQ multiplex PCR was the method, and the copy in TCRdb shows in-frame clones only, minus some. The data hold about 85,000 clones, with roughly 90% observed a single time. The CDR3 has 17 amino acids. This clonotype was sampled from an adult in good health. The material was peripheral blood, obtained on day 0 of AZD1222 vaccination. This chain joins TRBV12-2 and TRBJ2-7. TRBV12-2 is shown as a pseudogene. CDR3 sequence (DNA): TGTGCAAGTCGCGATGGCGGAGCAGGGTGGGGGAAAGACCAATGGTACTTC. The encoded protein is CASRDGGAGWGKDQWYF.